These T cell receptor beta chains were read from a single sample in a study of CD8+ T cells in alopecia areata. Generated by immunoSEQ multiplex PCR, the TCRdb table keeps only in-frame clones and is missing some. The table shows under 200,000 clones, with 55% to 75% occurring only once. The source material was CD4+ T cells sorted from blood, sampled at week 4, from a patient treated with tofacitinib. These receptors all stem from a human donor with alopecia areata. The conserved cysteine and the conserved F or W are not part of the CDR3 here. Size values are once, few and many counts, or a class for expanded clones, and some rows have none.

CDR3 | J | size | V
ASSLNRGNSNQPQH | TRBJ1-5 | once | TRBV5-6
ASRDTNSEKLF | TRBJ1-4 | NA | TRBV25-1
AWSGQGNSPLH | TRBJ1-6 | NA | TRBV30
ASSFQGATEAF | TRBJ1-1 | NA | TRBV27
ASSLQQGPTDTQY | TRBJ2-3 | few | TRBV5-1
ASSPTRGSETQY | TRBJ2-5 | NA | TRBV11-1
ASSLGPGQGVYEQY | TRBJ2-7 | NA | TRBV7-2
ASSLVRTSVFEQF | TRBJ2-1 | NA | TRBV11-2
ASSLDSGAQETQY | TRBJ2-5 | NA | TRBV7-6
ASSLGAGNEQF | TRBJ2-1 | NA | TRBV5-1
ASGRQGAPYEQY | TRBJ2-7 | NA | TRBV27
ASSYLDRASTDTQY | TRBJ2-3 | few | TRBV6-5
ASSLAGARVDTQY | TRBJ2-3 | NA | TRBV4-1
AWSVTGSYNSPLH | TRBJ1-6 | few | TRBV30
AWSVKYTGELF | TRBJ2-2 | NA | TRBV30
ASGFTGSDTIY | TRBJ1-3 | NA | TRBV12-5
SVERGLGGTIY | TRBJ1-3 | NA | TRBV29-1
SVVRTGEYEQY | TRBJ2-7 | NA | TRBV29-1